This T cell receptor (beta chain) was sequenced for a study of shared clonotypes between healthy human individuals. Study conclusions and caveats: Relative to memory subsets, naive subsets generally showed larger estimated richness. Clonotype sharing levels among donors were expected to vary with sequencing depth. Since donors were few, the genetic and exposure-history diversity represented was limited.

CD45RO+ cells joined CCR7-negative CD45RA+ TemRA cells to form CD8 memory. Comments on this clone: Its antigen is not identified.

This CDR3 is built from 17 residues. The junction had 12 bases not matched to a gene; V was cut back by 0 bases and J by 5 bases. Germline CDR1 is SGDLS and CDR2 is YYNGEE. Clones were read by immunoSEQ multiplex PCR, and TCRdb kept only the in-frame ones, dropping some. The table lists approximately 100,000 clones, around two thirds of them singletons. The sequencing sample was made of memory CD8+ T cells sorted from blood. The subset is: CD45RO+ cells pooled with CCR7-negative TemRA cells. This clonotype was sampled from a man aged 25 to 45 in good health. The chain links TRBV9 to TRBJ2-3; 7 nucleotides match TRBD2. The DNA of the CDR3 is TGTGCCAGCAGCGTAGGGGGAGGGCCTCCCCGGGTAGATACGCAGTATTTT. This translates into CASSVGGGPPRVDTQYF. The variable domain in full, with the rest retrieved from reference TRBV9 and TRBJ2-3, is DSGVTQTPKHLITATGQRVTLRCSPRSGDLSVYWYQQSLDQGLQFLIQYYNGEERAKGNILERFSAQQFPDLHSELNLSSLELGDSALYFCASSVGGGPPRVDTQYFGPGTRLTVL.